The T cell receptor (beta chain) described here comes from a study of T cell changes during pregnancy in multiple sclerosis. The data were produced by immunoSEQ multiplex PCR, yet TCRdb's version contains in-frame clones alone and is incomplete. The repertoire holds fewer than 110,000 clones, with 85% to 95% as singletons. This CDR3 is 15 amino acids long. CDR1 and CDR2 from the germline V gene are GTSNPN and SVGIG (reference sequence). The J segment lost 0 bases and the V segment lost 2 bases, leaving 1 base of the junction unmatched. Sequencing was performed on peripheral blood, taken in the third trimester of pregnancy. The V gene is TRBV30, the J gene TRBJ2-6; 7 bases map to TRBD2. The source of this sequence is a female donor in good health, enrolled as a control in a pregnancy study. In DNA form, the CDR3 reads TGTGCCTGGAGTTCGGGGGGCTCTGGGGCCAACGTCCTGACTTTC. This encodes CAWSSGGSGANVLTF. The whole variable domain, filled in from reference TRBV30 and TRBJ2-6, reads SQTIHQWPATLVQPVGSPLSLECTVEGTSNPNLYWYRQAAGRGLQLLFYSVGIGQISSEVPQNLSASRPQDRQFILSSKKLLLSDSGFYLCAWSSGGSGANVLTFGAGSRLTVL.